This TCR beta chain comes out of a study of OX40 agonist ivuxolimab in advanced cancers. About the research overall: Two cutaneous melanoma patients and one hepatocellular carcinoma patient, three in all, had partial responses. General study points: Both CD4+ and CD8+ T cell populations in blood had undergone clonal expansion by week 6 at 0.1 to 3.0 mg/kg.

About this clone itself: Its target is unknown.

The table came from immunoSEQ multiplex PCR; TCRdb's copy has only in-frame clones and leaves some out. The sample has under 45,000 clones, 70% to 90% seen once. Patients with a history of autoimmune disease or on systemic immunosuppression were excluded. The CDR3 is 14 residues long. The ends were cut back, 4 bases at V and 2 bases at J, with 12 bases in the middle. The germline V gene has CDR1 KGHSH and CDR2 LQKENI. The source of this sequence is an adult with an advanced solid tumor such as melanoma, head and neck, liver or kidney cancer. The rearrangement links TRBV18 to TRBJ2-7; D may correspond to TRBD1 or TRBD2 (5 bases each). The specimen comprised CD4+ or CD8+ T cells sorted from blood, sampled in a trial of the OX40 agonist ivuxolimab. The CDR3, as DNA: TGTGCCAGCTCACAAACCGGGACCGCCTACGAGCAGTACTTC. Its translation: CASSQTGTAYEQYF.